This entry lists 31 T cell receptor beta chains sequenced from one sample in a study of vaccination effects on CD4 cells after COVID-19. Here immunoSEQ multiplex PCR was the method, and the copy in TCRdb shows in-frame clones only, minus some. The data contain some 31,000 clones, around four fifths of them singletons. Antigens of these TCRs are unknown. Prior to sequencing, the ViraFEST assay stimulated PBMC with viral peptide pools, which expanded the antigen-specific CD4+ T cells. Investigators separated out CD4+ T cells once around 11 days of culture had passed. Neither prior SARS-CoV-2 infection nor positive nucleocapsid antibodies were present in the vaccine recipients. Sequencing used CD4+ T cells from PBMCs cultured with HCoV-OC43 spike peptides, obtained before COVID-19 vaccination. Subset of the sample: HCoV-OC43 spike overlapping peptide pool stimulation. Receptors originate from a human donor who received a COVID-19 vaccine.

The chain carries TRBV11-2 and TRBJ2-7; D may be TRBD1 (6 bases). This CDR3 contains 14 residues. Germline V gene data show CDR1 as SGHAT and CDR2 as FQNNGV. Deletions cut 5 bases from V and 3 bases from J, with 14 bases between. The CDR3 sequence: CASSTTTGFYEQYF. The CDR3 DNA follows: TGTGCCAGCAGCACGACGACAGGCTTCTACGAGCAGTACTTC.

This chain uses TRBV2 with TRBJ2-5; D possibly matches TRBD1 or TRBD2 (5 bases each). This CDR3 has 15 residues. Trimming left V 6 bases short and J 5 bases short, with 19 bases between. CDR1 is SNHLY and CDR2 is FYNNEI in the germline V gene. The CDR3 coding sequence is TGTGCCAGCAGGTCCCGGGACCCCCGGAGGGAGACCCAGTACTTC. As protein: CASRSRDPRRETQYF.

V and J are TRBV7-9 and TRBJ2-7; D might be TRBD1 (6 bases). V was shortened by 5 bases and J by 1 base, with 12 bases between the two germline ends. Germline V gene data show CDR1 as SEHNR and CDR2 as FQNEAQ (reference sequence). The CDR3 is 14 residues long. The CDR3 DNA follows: TGTGCCAGCAGCAGGACACAGGGATCCTACGAGCAGTACTTC. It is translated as CASSRTQGSYEQYF.

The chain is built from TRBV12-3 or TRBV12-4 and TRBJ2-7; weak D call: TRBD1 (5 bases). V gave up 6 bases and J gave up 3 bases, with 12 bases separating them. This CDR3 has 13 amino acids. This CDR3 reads CASSPRAFYEQYF. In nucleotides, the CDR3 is TGTGCCAGCAGCCCCAGGGCCTTCTACGAGCAGTACTTC.

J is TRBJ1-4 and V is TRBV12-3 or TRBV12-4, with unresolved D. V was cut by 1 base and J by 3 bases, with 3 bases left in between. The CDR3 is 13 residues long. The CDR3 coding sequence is TGTGCCAGCAGTTTAGGGTCTAATGAAAAACTGTTTTTT. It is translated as CASSLGSNEKLFF.

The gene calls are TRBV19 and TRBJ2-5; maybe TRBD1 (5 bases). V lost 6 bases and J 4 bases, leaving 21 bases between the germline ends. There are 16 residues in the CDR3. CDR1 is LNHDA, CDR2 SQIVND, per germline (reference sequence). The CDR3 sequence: CASSSIGWGQGETQYF. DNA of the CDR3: TGTGCCAGTAGCTCAATCGGGTGGGGCCAAGGAGAGACCCAGTACTTC.

The DNA for the CDR3 is TGTGCCAGCAGCCGCAACAGCTATGGCTACACCTTC. This sequence encodes CASSRNSYGYTF. The gene calls are TRBV12-3 or TRBV12-4 and TRBJ1-2; D not resolved. This CDR3 region has 12 residues. The germline V and J ends were trimmed by 6 bases and 4 bases, with 9 bases remaining between them.

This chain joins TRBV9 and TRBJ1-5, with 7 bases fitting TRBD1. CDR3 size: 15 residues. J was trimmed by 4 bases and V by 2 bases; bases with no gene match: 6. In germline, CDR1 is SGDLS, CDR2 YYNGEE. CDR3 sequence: CASSVSGTANQPQHF. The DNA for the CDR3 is TGTGCCAGCAGCGTCTCCGGGACAGCAAATCAGCCCCAGCATTTT.

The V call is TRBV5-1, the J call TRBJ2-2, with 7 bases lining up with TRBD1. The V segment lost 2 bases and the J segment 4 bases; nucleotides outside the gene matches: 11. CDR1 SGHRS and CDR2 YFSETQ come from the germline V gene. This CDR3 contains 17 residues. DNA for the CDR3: TGCGCCAGCAGCTTACTAGGGGGCCAGACTATCACCGGGGAGCTGTTTTTT. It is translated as CASSLLGGQTITGELFF. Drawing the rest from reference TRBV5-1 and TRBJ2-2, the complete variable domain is KAGVTQTPRYLIKTRGQQVTLSCSPISGHRSVSWYQQTPGQGLQFLFEYFSETQRNKGNFPGRFSGRQFSNSRSEMNVSTLELGDSALYLCASSLLGGQTITGELFFGEGSRLTVL.

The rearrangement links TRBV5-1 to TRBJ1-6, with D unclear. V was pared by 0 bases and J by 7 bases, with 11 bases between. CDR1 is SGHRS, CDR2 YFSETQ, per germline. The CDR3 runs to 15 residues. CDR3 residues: CASSLAGRINSPLHF. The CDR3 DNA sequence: TGCGCCAGCAGCTTGGCCGGGAGGATCAATTCACCCCTCCACTTT.

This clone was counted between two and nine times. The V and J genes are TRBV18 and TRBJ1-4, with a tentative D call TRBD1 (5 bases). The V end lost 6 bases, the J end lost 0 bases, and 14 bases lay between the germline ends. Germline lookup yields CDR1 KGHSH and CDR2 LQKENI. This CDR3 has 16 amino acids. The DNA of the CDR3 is TGTGCCAGCTCGCAGGACGGGGGGTCAACTAATGAAAAACTGTTTTTT. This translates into CASSQDGGSTNEKLFF.

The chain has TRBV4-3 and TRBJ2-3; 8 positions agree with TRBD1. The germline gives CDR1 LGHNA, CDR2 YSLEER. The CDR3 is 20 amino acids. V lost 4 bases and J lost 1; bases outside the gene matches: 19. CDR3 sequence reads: CASSRDLTVRGRSGTDTQYF. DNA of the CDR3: TGCGCCAGCAGCCGAGACTTAACCGTCAGGGGGCGCAGCGGCACAGATACGCAGTATTTT.

The CDR3 nucleotides are TGTGCCTGGAGTGTACTGGGGGGTACTGAAGCTTTCTTT. Its translation is CAWSVLGGTEAFF. V is TRBV30 and J is TRBJ1-1; TRBD1 might be the D (5 bases). Germline V gene lookup returns CDR1 GTSNPN and CDR2 SVGIG (reference sequence). Trimming removed 0 bases at V and 5 bases at J, with 10 bases between. The CDR3 is made up of 13 amino acids.

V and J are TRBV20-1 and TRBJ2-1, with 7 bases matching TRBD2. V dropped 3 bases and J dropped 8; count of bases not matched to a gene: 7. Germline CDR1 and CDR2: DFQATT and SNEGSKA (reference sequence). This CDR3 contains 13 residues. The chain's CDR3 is CSASPGTIDEQFF. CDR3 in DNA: TGCAGTGCTAGTCCCGGGACTATCGATGAGCAGTTCTTC.

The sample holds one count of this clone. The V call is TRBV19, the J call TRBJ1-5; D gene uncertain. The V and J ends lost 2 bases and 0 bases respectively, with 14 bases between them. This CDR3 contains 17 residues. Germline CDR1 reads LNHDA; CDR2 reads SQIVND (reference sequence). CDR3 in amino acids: CASSIPLDGVSNQPQHF. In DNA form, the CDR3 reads TGTGCCAGTAGTATACCCCTCGACGGGGTTAGCAATCAGCCCCAGCATTTT.

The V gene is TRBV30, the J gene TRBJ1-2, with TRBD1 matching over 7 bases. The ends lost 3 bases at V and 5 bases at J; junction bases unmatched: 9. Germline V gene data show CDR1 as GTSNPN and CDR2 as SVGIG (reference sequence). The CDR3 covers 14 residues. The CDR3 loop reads CAWSRQGGRYGYTF. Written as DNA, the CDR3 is TGTGCCTGGAGCCGACAGGGAGGAAGGTATGGCTACACCTTC.

CDR3 DNA sequence: TGTGCCAGCAGTTTATCGGGAAGTAATAGCAATCAGCCCCAGCATTTT. Translation gives CASSLSGSNSNQPQHF. The rearrangement uses TRBV28 and TRBJ1-5; unclear D gene. The V end lost 1 base, the J end lost 0 bases, and 10 bases lay between the germline ends. Germline CDR1 reads MDHEN; CDR2 reads SYDVKM. The CDR3 is 16 residues long.

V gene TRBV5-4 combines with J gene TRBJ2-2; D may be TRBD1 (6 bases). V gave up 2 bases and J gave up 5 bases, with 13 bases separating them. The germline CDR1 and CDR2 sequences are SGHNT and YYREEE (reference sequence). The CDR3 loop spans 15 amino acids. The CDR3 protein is CASSFAGVKTGELFF. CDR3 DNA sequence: TGTGCCAGCAGCTTCGCAGGGGTTAAGACCGGGGAGCTGTTTTTT.

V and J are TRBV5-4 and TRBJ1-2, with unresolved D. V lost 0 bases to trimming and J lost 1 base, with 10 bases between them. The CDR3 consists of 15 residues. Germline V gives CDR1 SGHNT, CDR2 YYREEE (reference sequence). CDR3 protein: CASSLGRTYNYGYTF. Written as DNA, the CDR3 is TGTGCCAGCAGCTTGGGCAGAACCTATAACTATGGCTACACCTTC.

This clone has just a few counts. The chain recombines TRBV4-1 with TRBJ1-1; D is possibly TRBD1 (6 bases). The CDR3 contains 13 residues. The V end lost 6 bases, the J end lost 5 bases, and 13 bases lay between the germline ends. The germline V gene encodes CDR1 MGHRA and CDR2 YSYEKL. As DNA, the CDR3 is TGCGCCAGCAGGCGGGGGCAGAGTACTGAAGCTTTCTTT. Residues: CASRRGQSTEAFF.

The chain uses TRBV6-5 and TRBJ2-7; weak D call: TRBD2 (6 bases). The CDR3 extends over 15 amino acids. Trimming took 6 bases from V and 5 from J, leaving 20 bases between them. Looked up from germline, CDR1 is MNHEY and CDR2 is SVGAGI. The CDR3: CASRPGGSQWDEQYF. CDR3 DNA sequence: TGTGCCAGCAGACCAGGAGGGTCCCAGTGGGACGAGCAGTACTTC.

CDR3 in amino acids: CASRAGLNQPQHF. The CDR3 region has the DNA TGTGCCAGTAGGGCCGGGCTAAATCAGCCCCAGCATTTT. The gene calls are TRBV19 and TRBJ1-5, with D uncertain. There are 13 residues in the CDR3. Trimming pared 6 bases from V and 4 bases from J, leaving 10 bases between. Germline assignment: CDR1 LNHDA and CDR2 SQIVND (reference sequence). The whole variable domain, filled in from reference TRBV19 and TRBJ1-5, reads DGGITQSPKYLFRKEGQNVTLSCEQNLNHDAMYWYRQDPGQGLRLIYYSQIVNDFQKGDIAEGYSVSREKKESFPLTVTSAQKNPTAFYLCASRAGLNQPQHFGDGTRLSIL.

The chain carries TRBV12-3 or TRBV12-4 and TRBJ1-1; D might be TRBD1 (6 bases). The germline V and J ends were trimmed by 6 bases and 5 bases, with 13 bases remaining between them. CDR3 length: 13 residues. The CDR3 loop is CASSPTGVTEAFF. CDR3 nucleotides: TGTGCCAGCAGCCCGACAGGTGTTACTGAAGCTTTCTTT.

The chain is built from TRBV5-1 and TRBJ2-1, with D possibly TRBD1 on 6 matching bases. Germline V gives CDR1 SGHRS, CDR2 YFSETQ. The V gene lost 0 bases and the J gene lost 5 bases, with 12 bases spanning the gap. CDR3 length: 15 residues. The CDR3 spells CASSLEVWDNNEQFF. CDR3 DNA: TGCGCCAGCAGCTTGGAGGTCTGGGACAACAATGAGCAGTTCTTC. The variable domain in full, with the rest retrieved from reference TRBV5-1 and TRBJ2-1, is KAGVTQTPRYLIKTRGQQVTLSCSPISGHRSVSWYQQTPGQGLQFLFEYFSETQRNKGNFPGRFSGRQFSNSRSEMNVSTLELGDSALYLCASSLEVWDNNEQFFGPGTRLTVL.

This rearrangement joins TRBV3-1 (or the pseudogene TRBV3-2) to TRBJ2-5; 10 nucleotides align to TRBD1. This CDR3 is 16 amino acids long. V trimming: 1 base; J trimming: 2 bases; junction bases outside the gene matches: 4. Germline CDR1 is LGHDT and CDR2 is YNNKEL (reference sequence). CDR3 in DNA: TGTGCCAGCAGCCAAGGAAGGACAGGGGGGCAAGAGACCCAGTACTTC. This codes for CASSQGRTGGQETQYF.

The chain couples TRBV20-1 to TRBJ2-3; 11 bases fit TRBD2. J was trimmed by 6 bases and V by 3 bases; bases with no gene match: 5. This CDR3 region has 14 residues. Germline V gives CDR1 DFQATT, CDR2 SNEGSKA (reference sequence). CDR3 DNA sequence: TGCAGTGCTAGTGCTAGCGGGGGGTCCGATACGCAGTATTTT. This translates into CSASASGGSDTQYF.

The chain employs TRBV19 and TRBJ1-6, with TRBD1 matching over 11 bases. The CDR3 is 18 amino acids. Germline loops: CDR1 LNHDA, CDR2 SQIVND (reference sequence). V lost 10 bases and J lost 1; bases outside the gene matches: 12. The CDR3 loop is CATKKRTGGASYNSPLHF. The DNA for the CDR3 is TGTGCCACAAAAAAGAGGACAGGGGGCGCGTCCTATAATTCACCCCTCCACTTT.

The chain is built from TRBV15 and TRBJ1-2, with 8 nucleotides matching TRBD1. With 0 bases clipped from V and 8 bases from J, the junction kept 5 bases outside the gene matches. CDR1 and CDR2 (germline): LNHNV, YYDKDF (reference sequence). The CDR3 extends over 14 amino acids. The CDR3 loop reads CATSRDQGAKGYTF. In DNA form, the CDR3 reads TGTGCCACCAGCAGAGACCAGGGGGCTAAGGGCTACACCTTC.

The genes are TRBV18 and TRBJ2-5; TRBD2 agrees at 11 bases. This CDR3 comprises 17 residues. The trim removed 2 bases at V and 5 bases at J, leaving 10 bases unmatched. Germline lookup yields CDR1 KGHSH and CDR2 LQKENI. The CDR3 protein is CASSPTSGGLFWETQYF. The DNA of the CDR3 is TGTGCCAGCTCACCAACTAGCGGGGGCCTTTTTTGGGAGACCCAGTACTTC.

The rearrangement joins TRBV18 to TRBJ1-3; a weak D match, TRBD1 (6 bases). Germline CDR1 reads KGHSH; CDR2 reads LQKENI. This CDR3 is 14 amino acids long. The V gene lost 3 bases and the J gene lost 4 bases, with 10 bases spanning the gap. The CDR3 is CASSPGTQGNTIYF. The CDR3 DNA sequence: TGTGCCAGCTCACCCGGGACACAAGGAAACACCATATATTTT.

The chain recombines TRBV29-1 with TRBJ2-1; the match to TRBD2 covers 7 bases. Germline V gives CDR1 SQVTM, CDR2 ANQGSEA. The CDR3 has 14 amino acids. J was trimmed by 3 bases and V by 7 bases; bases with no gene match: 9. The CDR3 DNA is TGCAGCGCCCGGGGTAGCGGGCTCTACAATGAGCAGTTCTTC. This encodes CSARGSGLYNEQFF.